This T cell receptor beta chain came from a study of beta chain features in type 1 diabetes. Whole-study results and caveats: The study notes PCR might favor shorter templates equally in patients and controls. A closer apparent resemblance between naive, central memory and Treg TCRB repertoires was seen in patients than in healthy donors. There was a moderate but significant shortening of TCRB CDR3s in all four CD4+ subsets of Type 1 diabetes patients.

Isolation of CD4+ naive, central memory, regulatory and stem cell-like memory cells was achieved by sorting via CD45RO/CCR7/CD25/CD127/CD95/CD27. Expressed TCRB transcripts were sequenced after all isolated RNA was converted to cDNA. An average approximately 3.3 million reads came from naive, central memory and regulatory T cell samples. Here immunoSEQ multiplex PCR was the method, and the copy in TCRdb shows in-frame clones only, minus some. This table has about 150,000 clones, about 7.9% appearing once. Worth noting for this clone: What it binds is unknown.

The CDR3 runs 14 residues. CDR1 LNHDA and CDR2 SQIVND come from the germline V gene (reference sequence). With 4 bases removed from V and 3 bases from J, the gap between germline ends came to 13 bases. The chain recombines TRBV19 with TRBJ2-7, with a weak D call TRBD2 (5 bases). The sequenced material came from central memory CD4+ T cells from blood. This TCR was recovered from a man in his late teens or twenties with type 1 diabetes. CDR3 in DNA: TGTGCCAGTAGTAGGCAACTGAGGGACTACGAGCAGTACTTC. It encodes CASSRQLRDYEQYF.